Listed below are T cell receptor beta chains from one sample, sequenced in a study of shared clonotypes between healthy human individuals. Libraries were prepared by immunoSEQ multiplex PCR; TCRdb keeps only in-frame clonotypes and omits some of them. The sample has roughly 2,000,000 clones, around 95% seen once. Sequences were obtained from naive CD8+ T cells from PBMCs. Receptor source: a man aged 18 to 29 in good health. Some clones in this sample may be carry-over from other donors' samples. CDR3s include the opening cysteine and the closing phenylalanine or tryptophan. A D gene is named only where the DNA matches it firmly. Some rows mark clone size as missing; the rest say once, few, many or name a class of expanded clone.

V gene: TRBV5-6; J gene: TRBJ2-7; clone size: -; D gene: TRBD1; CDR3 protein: CASSTGGLSYEQYF; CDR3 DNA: TGTGCCAGCAGCACAGGGGGTTTGAGTTACGAGCAGTACTTC
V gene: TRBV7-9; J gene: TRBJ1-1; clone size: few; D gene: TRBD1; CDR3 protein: CASSYPTGVNTEAFF; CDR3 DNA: TGTGCCAGCAGCTACCCGACAGGGGTGAACACTGAAGCTTTCTTT
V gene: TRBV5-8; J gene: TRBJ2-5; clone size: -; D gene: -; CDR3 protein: CASSFGPRETQYF; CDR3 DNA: TGTGCCAGCAGCTTTGGACCGAGGGAGACCCAGTACTTC
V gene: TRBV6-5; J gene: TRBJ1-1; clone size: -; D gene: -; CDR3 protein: CASSSQGREAFF; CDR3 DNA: TGTGCCAGCAGTTCCCAGGGAAGAGAAGCTTTCTTT
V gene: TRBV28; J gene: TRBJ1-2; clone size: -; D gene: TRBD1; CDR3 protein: CASSLRGPVGPYGYTF; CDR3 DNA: TGTGCCAGCAGTTTGAGGGGGCCGGTTGGCCCCTATGGCTACACCTTC
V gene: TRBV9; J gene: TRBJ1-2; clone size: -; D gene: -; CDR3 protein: CASSQTPGGQGKNYGYTF; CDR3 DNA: TGTGCCAGCAGCCAGACCCCCGGGGGGCAGGGAAAAAACTATGGCTACACCTTC
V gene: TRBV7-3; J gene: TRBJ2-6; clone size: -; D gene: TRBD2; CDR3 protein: CASSFSGLAGTGANVLTF; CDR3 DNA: TGTGCCAGCAGCTTCTCGGGACTAGCGGGAACTGGGGCCAACGTCCTGACTTTC
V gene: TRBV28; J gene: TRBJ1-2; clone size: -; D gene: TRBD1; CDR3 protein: CASSLPTGGFYGYTF; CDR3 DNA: TGTGCCAGCAGTTTACCTACAGGGGGCTTCTATGGCTACACCTTC
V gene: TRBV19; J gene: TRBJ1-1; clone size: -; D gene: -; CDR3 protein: CASSLVGMNTEAFF; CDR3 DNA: TGTGCCAGTAGTCTCGTGGGGATGAACACTGAAGCTTTCTTT
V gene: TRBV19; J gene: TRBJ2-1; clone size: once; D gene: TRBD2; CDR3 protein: CASSLRTSAYHNEQFF; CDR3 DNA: TGTGCCAGTAGTCTGAGGACTAGCGCCTACCACAATGAGCAGTTCTTC
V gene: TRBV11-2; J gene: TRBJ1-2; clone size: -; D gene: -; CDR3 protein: CASSLGGRANANYGYTF; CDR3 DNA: TGTGCCAGCAGCTTAGGGGGCAGGGCGAACGCTAACTATGGCTACACCTTC